A single sample is the source of the 14 T cell receptor beta chains below, sequenced in a study of cytomegalovirus exposure and HLA in healthy donors. A multiplex PCR was run with 60 Vbeta primers and 13 Jbeta primers. Assay used: immunoSEQ multiplex PCR; TCRdb lists only in-frame clones, some missing. In all, the sample yields about 100,000 clones. Input material: PBMCs. These receptors were obtained from a man in his fifties or sixties in good health and CMV-seronegative.

The chain is built from TRBV6-5 and TRBJ1-2; no firm D call. V lost 2 bases and J lost 2, with 15 bases in between. Germline V gene data show CDR1 as MNHEY and CDR2 as SVGAGI. The CDR3 loop spans 16 amino acids. CDR3 DNA sequence: TGTGCCAGCAGTTACGCCCAGGAGGTTTTGAACTATGGCTACACCTTC. This codes for CASSYAQEVLNYGYTF.

The chain uses TRBV5-6 and TRBJ2-2; 7 nucleotides line up with TRBD1. The CDR3 length is 16 residues. Trimming took 4 bases from V and 1 from J; bases not matched to a gene: 7. CDR1 SGHDT and CDR2 YYEEEE come from the germline V gene. The CDR3 coding sequence is TGTGCCAGCAGCCCGATGACAGGGAGGAACACCGGGGAGCTGTTTTTT. It translates to CASSPMTGRNTGELFF.

This chain links TRBV14 with TRBJ1-2; TRBD1 matches 7 bases. J was trimmed by 10 bases and V by 3 bases; bases with no gene match: 14. CDR1 is SGHDN, CDR2 FVKESK, per germline. This CDR3 contains 15 residues. CDR3 sequence: CASSHGTGVLGVYTF. CDR3 nucleotide sequence: TGTGCCAGCAGCCACGGAACAGGGGTACTCGGGGTCTACACCTTC.

This chain connects TRBV29-1 to TRBJ1-2; D may be TRBD1 (5 bases). V was trimmed by 5 bases and J by 5 bases, leaving 18 bases between them. CDR1 is SQVTM, CDR2 ANQGSEA, per germline. This CDR3 has 14 amino acids. CDR3 residues: CSVYTGTAFYGYTF. DNA of the CDR3: TGCAGCGTTTATACCGGGACTGCTTTTTATGGCTACACCTTC. Together with reference TRBV29-1 and TRBJ1-2, the CDR3 gives the full variable domain: SAVISQKPSRDICQRGTSLTIQCQVDSQVTMMFWYRQQPGQSLTLIATANQGSEATYESGFVIDKFPISRPNLTFSTLTVSNMSPEDSSIYLCSVYTGTAFYGYTFGSGTRLTVV.

J is TRBJ1-1 and V is TRBV5-1; no definite D call. The germline V and J ends were trimmed by 1 base and 6 bases, with 10 bases remaining between them. The CDR3 has 13 amino acids. Germline lookup yields CDR1 SGHRS and CDR2 YFSETQ. The CDR3 spells CASSLSSFPEAFF. The CDR3 region has the DNA TGCGCCAGCAGCTTGTCAAGCTTCCCTGAAGCTTTCTTT.

The J gene is TRBJ2-1, the V gene TRBV4-2; D possibly corresponds to TRBD1 (5 bases). Germline V gene sequence: CDR1 LGHNA, CDR2 YNFKEQ. V dropped 1 base and J dropped 9 bases, with 10 bases sitting between them. The CDR3 spans 13 residues. The CDR3 DNA reads as TGTGCCAGCAGCCAAGGCAGGGCGGTTGAGCAGTTCTTC. Protein: CASSQGRAVEQFF.

The chain couples TRBV14 to TRBJ1-4; tentatively, D is TRBD1 (6 bases). Per the germline V gene, CDR1 is SGHDN and CDR2 is FVKESK. The CDR3 has 15 amino acids. Trimming took 5 bases from V and 7 from J, leaving 17 bases between them. The CDR3 protein is CASSYRTVYSEKLFF. CDR3 nucleotide sequence: TGTGCCAGCAGCTACCGGACAGTATACTCTGAAAAACTGTTTTTT.

The chain combines TRBV6-1 with TRBJ2-3, with 9 bases lining up with TRBD1. Germline CDR1 is MNHNS and CDR2 is SASEGT. V lost 4 bases to trimming and J lost 0 bases; unmatched junction nucleotides: 5. There are 16 residues in the CDR3. The CDR3 DNA sequence: TGTGCCAGCAGTGCCTGGACAGGGGTTAGCACAGATACGCAGTATTTT. It translates to CASSAWTGVSTDTQYF.

The rearrangement links TRBV5-1 to TRBJ2-2, with TRBD1 as a possible D gene (6 bases). The CDR3 runs 16 residues. Trimming left V 8 bases short and J 2 bases short, with 19 bases between. Germline V gene lookup returns CDR1 SGHRS and CDR2 YFSETQ. CDR3: CASRTSGQLNTGELFF. Here the CDR3 DNA reads TGCGCCAGTCGAACTTCAGGACAGCTTAACACCGGGGAGCTGTTTTTT.

The chain couples TRBV7-9 to TRBJ1-6; D possibly corresponds to TRBD1 (5 bases). The CDR3 runs to 15 residues. V gave up 8 bases and J gave up 0 bases, with 11 bases separating them. In germline, CDR1 is SEHNR, CDR2 FQNEAQ (reference sequence). The CDR3 reads CASSGGSSYNSPLHF. In DNA form, the CDR3 reads TGTGCCAGCTCTGGGGGGAGCTCCTATAATTCACCCCTCCACTTT.

The chain joins TRBV27 to TRBJ1-2; 12 nucleotides align to TRBD1. CDR1 MNHEY and CDR2 SMNVEV come from the germline V gene (reference sequence). CDR3 size: 16 residues. J gave up 3 bases and V 0 bases, and 2 bases lay outside the gene matches. CDR3 DNA: TGTGCCAGCAGTTTATCGGGGACAGGGGGCCACTATGGCTACACCTTC. It is translated as CASSLSGTGGHYGYTF.

The chain is built from TRBV11-3 and TRBJ2-7; TRBD2 aligns across 8 bases. CDR1 is SGHNT and CDR2 is YENEEA in the germline V gene. This CDR3 region has 18 residues. J was trimmed by 7 bases and V by 5 bases; bases with no gene match: 22. The CDR3 region is CASSLLWREASFGEEQYF. The CDR3, as DNA: TGTGCCAGCAGCCTTCTTTGGCGGGAGGCATCCTTTGGGGAAGAGCAGTACTTC.

This rearrangement joins TRBV4-2 to TRBJ2-2; D is ambiguous. V was pared by 4 bases and J by 1 base, with 13 bases between. The germline CDR1 and CDR2 sequences are LGHNA and YNFKEQ. The CDR3 runs to 16 residues. The DNA for the CDR3 is TGTGCCAGCAGCCGTACCACAGCTGGGAACACCGGGGAGCTGTTTTTT. Translating it yields CASSRTTAGNTGELFF.

V and J are TRBV4-3 and TRBJ2-1, with 7 bases aligning to TRBD2. Germline loops: CDR1 LGHNA, CDR2 YSLEER. V shed 1 base, J shed 4 bases, and the junction held 7 bases outside the gene matches. The CDR3 is made up of 16 amino acids. CDR3 in amino acids: CASSQVAGGFYNEQFF. In nucleotides, the CDR3 is TGCGCCAGCAGCCAAGTAGCCGGGGGGTTTTACAATGAGCAGTTCTTC.